Listed here is a single TCR beta chain. As yet, its antigen is unknown. V was pared by 2 bases and J by 13 bases, with 15 bases between. The CDR3 contains 13 residues. Germline V CDR1 and CDR2: SGHAT, FQNNGV. The protocol was immunoSEQ multiplex PCR, while the TCRdb copy is restricted to in-frame clones and leaves out a portion. The sample shows about a million clones, 77% of them seen only once. The sample originates from a study of shared clonotypes between healthy human individuals. Study results and caveats: Researchers sampled blood only, noting tissue repertoires likely differ. Shared across a few donors were around 5% of the naive CD4 clonotypes. Larger estimated richness was generally recorded for naive subsets relative to memory subsets.

This TCR was sampled from a man aged 18 to 30 in good health. Some clones in this sample may be carry-over from other donors' samples. The sequencing sample was made of memory CD4+ T cells from PBMCs. The subset here: CD45RA-negative fraction. The chain couples TRBV11-2 to TRBJ2-1; a possible D gene is TRBD1 (6 bases). CDR3 DNA sequence: TGTGCCAGCAGCTTACAGGCAGGGGCCTTTCAGTTCTTC. The encoded protein is CASSLQAGAFQFF.